The present TCR beta chain was sequenced within a study of cytomegalovirus exposure and HLA in healthy donors. Study-level points and caveats: It was taken for granted in presence/absence analyses that sequencing depth across donors was roughly uniform. The HLA-A and HLA-B alleles of most subjects were reportedly predicted accurately from TCR beta sequences. Later analysis reportedly placed an Asian-associated ancestry cluster below the roughly 680-donor mean in N-insertions.

CDR1 LNHDA and CDR2 SQIVND come from the germline V gene (reference sequence). The trim removed 3 bases at V and 0 bases at J, leaving 6 bases unmatched. This CDR3 contains 17 residues. The study ran its PCR with 60 Vbeta and 13 Jbeta primers. Clones were sequenced by immunoSEQ multiplex PCR, and TCRdb holds only the in-frame ones, with some missing. The data contain 150,000 to 200,000 clones, 80% of them singletons. Details on this clone: The antigen is not known.

The sequenced sample consisted of PBMCs. The source of this sequence is a woman in her 40s in good health and CMV-seronegative. The chain joins TRBV19 to TRBJ1-3, with TRBD1 identical over 9 bases. CDR3 protein: CASSIAQGAYSGNTIYF. The CDR3 nucleotides read TGTGCCAGTAGTATCGCACAGGGGGCTTACTCTGGAAACACCATATATTTT.